Only one count was recorded for the clone carrying this T cell receptor beta chain. The data originate from a study of shared clonotypes between healthy human individuals. The repertoire was sequenced with immunoSEQ multiplex PCR; TCRdb's copy has only in-frame clones and lacks some. The sample has millions of clones, more than 85% seen once. The sample taken for sequencing was naive CD4+ T cells from PBMCs. Subset in this sample: CD45RA+ positively selected. This TCR came from a man between 18 and 35 years old in good health. Some clones in this sample may be carry-over from other donors' samples.

CDR3 coding DNA: TGTGCCAGCAGTTACACAGGGGACGGCTACACCTTC. It encodes CASSYTGDGYTF. The J gene is TRBJ1-2, the V gene TRBV6-6, with 7 bases aligning to TRBD1. This CDR3 is built from 12 residues. The junction had 2 bases not matched to a gene; V was cut back by 2 bases and J by 8 bases. Germline CDR1 reads MNHNY; CDR2 reads SVGAGI (reference sequence).